The rows below give T cell receptor beta chains drawn from one sample of a study of blood T cell repertoires in COVID-19. Data came from immunoSEQ multiplex PCR; TCRdb stores just in-frame clones and leaves some out. The sample carries about 130,000 clones, approximately 80% recorded once. The specimen was peripheral blood. The receptors originated from a man aged 60 to 75 who had recovered from COVID-19. The CDR3 runs from the conserved cysteine through the conserved F or W. The D gene is left open where the match is weak.

j_gene,d_gene,v_gene,len,CDR3aa
TRBJ1-5,TRBD1,TRBV23-1,18,CASSHRDSSPRGNQPQHF
TRBJ1-1,-,TRBV3-1/TRBV3-2,14,CASSRHRGNTEAFF
TRBJ2-1,TRBD2,TRBV28,14,CASLLAGRRDEQFF
TRBJ2-7,TRBD2,TRBV5-6,17,CASSAGTSGRDSYEQYF
TRBJ2-5,TRBD2,TRBV25-1,15,CASSEGLAGVETQYF
TRBJ1-1,-,TRBV21-1,14,CASSKGTLGTEAFF
TRBJ1-1,TRBD1,TRBV19,16,CASSIRQGAPDTEAFF
TRBJ2-1,TRBD2,TRBV5-6,13,CASRLAGDNEQFF
TRBJ2-5,TRBD2,TRBV5-1,16,CASSFQRGGTKKTQYF
TRBJ1-2,TRBD1,TRBV14,12,CASSLGTDGYTF
TRBJ1-2,-,TRBV5-1,14,CASSLVRDGDGYTF
TRBJ1-2,-,TRBV28,15,CASSLWALEGYGYTF
TRBJ2-2,-,TRBV2,15,CASSWTEIPTGELFF